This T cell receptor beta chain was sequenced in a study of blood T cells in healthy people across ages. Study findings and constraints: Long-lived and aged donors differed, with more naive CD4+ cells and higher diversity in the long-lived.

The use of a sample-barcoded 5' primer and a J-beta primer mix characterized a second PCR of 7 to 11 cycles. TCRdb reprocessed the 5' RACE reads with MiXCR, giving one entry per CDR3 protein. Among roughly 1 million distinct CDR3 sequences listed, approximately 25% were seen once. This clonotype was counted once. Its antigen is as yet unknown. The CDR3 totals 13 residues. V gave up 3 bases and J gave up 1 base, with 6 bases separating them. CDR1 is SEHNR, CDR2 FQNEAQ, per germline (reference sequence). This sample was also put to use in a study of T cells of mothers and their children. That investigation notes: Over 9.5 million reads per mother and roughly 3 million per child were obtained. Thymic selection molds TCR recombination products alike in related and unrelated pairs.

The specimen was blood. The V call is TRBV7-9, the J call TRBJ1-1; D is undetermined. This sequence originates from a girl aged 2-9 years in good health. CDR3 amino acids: CASSFVSNTEAFF. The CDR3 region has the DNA TGTGCCAGCAGCTTCGTATCGAACACTGAAGCTTTCTTT. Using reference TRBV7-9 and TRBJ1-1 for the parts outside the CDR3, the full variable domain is DTGVSQNPRHKITKRGQNVTFRCDPISEHNRLYWYRQTLGQGPEFLTYFQNEAQLEKSRLLSDRFSAERPKGSFSTLEIQRTEQGDSAMYLCASSFVSNTEAFFGQGTRLTVV.